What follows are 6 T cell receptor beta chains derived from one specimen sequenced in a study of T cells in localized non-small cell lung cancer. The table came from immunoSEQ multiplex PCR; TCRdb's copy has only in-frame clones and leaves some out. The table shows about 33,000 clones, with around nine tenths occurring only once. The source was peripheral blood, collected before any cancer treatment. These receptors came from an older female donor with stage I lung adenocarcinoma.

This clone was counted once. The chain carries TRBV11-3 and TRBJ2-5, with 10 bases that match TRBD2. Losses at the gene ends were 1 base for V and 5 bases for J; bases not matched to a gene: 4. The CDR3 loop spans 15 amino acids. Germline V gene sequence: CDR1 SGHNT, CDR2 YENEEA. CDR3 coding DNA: TGTGCCAGCAGCTTAGGAGGGGGACTAGCGGAGACCCAGTACTTC. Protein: CASSLGGGLAETQYF.

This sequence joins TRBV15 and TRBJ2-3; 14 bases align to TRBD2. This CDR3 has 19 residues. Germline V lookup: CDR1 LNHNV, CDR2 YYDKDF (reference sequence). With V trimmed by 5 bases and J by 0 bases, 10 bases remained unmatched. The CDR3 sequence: CATSASRLAGGASTDTQYF. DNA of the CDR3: TGTGCCACCAGCGCATCCAGACTAGCGGGGGGGGCTAGCACAGATACGCAGTATTTT. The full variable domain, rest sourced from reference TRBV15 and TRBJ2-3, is DAMVIQNPRYQVTQFGKPVTLSCSQTLNHNVMYWYQQKSSQAPKLLFHYYDKDFNNEADTPDNFQSRRPNTSFCFLDIRSPGLGDTAMYLCATSASRLAGGASTDTQYFGPGTRLTVL.

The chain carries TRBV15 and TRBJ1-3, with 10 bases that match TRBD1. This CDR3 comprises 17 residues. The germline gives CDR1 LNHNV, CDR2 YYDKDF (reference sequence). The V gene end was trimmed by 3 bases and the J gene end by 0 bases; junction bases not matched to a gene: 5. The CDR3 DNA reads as TGTGCCACCAGCAGCGGGACAGGGGAAATCTCTGGAAACACCATATATTTT. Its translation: CATSSGTGEISGNTIYF.

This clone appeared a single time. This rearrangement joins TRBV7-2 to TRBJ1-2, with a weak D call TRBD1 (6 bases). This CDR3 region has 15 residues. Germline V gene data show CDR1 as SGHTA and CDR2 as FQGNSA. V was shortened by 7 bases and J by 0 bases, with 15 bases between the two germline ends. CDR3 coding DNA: TGTGCCAGCAAGGGGGAGGGCCGAGCTAACTATGGCTACACCTTC. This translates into CASKGEGRANYGYTF.

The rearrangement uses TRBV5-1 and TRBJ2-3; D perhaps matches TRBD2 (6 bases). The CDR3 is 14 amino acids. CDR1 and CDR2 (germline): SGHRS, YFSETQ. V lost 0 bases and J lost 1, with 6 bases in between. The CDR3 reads CASSLGGGTDTQYF. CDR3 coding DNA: TGCGCCAGCAGCTTGGGCGGGGGCACAGATACGCAGTATTTT.

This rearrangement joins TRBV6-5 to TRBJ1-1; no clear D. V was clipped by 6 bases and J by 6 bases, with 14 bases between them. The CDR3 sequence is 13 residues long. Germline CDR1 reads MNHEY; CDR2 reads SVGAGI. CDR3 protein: CASRFKMWAEAFF. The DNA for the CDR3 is TGTGCCAGCAGGTTTAAAATGTGGGCTGAAGCTTTCTTT.